This TCR beta chain was sequenced during a study of T cell responses to AZD1222 COVID-19 vaccine. Study results and caveats: Rises in breadth and depth of Spike-specific TCRs came after two AZD1222 doses. Mapped onto spike, vaccine-associated CD4 TCRs spanned it and were dominant at 160-218 and 743-854. AZD1222 recipients seropositive at baseline numbered only six. None of the repertoires were sampled until the peak T cell response had passed.

The table came from immunoSEQ multiplex PCR; TCRdb's copy has only in-frame clones and leaves some out. The sample records about 130,000 clones, approximately 91% being singletons. This CDR3 contains 14 residues. V dropped 1 base and J dropped 4; count of bases not matched to a gene: 3. CDR1 and CDR2 (germline): LGHDT, YNNKEL (reference sequence). As for this clone: Its antigen remains unknown.

The origin of this receptor is an adult who received the AZD1222 COVID-19 vaccine. V is TRBV3-1 (or the pseudogene TRBV3-2) and J is TRBJ1-2, with 7 bases matching TRBD1. The sample in question was peripheral blood, obtained 28 days after the second AZD1222 dose. CDR3 sequence: CASSQVPGGYGYTF. The CDR3 DNA follows: TGTGCCAGCAGCCAAGTTCCAGGGGGCTATGGCTACACCTTC.